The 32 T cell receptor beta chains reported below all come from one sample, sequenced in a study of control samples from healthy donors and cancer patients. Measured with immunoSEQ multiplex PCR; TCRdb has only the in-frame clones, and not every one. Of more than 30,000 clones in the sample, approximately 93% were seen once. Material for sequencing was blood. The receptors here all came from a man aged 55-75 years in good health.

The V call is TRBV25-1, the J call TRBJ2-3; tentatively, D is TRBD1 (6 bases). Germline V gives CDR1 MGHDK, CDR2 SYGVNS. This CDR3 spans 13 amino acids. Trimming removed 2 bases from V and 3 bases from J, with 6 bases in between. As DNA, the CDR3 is TGTGCCAGCAGTGAACAGGGGACAGATACGCAGTATTTT. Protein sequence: CASSEQGTDTQYF.

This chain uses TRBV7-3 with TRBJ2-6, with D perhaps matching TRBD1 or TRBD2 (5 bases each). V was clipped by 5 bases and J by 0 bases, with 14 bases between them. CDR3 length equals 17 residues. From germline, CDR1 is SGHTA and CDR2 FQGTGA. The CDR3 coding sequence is TGTGCCAGCAGCCCCCCGGGACCGAGCTCTGGGGCCAACGTCCTGACTTTC. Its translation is CASSPPGPSSGANVLTF. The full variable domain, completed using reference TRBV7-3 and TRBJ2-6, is GAGVSQTPSNKVTEKGKYVELRCDPISGHTALYWYRQSLGQGPEFLIYFQGTGAADDSGLPNDRFFAVRPEGSVSTLKIQRTERGDSAVYLCASSPPGPSSGANVLTFGAGSRLTVL.

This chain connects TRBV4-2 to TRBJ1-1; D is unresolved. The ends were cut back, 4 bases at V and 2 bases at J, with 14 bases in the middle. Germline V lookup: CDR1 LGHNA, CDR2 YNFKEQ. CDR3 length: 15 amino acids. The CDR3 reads CASSRSRADNTEAFF. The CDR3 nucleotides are TGTGCCAGCAGCCGTAGTCGGGCAGACAACACTGAAGCTTTCTTT.

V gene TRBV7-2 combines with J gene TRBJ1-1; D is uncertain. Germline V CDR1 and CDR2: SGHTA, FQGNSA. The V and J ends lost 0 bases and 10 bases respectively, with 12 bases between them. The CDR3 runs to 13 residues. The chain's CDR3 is CASSLAKEYVAFF. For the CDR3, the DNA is TGTGCCAGCAGCTTAGCGAAGGAGTACGTAGCTTTCTTT.

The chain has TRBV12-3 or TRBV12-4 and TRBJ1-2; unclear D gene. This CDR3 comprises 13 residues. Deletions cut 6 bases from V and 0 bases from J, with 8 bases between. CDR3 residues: CASRGQANYGYTF. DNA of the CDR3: TGTGCCAGCAGGGGCCAAGCTAACTATGGCTACACCTTC.

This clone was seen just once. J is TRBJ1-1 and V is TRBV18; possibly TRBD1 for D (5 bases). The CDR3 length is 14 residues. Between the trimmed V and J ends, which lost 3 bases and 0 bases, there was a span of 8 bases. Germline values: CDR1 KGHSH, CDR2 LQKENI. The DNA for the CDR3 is TGTGCCAGCTCACCCGACAGATTGAACACTGAAGCTTTCTTT. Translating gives CASSPDRLNTEAFF.

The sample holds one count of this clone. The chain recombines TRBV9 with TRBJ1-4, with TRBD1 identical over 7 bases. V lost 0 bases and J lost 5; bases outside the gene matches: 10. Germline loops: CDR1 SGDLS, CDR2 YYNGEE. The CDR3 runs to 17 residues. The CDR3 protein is CASSVEYRGSRNEKLFF. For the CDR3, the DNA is TGTGCCAGCAGCGTAGAGTACAGGGGAAGCCGAAATGAAAAACTGTTTTTT.

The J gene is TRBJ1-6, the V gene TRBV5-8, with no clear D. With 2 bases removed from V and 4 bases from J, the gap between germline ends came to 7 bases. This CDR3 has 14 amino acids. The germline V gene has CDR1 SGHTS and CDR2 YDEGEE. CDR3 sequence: CASSFGRYNSPLHF. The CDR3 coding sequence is TGTGCCAGCAGCTTTGGACGGTATAATTCACCCCTCCACTTT. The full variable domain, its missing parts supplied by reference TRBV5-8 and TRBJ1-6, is EAGVTQSPTHLIKTRGQQATLRCSPISGHTSVYWYQQALGLGLQFLLWYDEGEERNRGNFPPRFSGRQFPNYSSELNVNALELEDSALYLCASSFGRYNSPLHFGNGTRLTVT.

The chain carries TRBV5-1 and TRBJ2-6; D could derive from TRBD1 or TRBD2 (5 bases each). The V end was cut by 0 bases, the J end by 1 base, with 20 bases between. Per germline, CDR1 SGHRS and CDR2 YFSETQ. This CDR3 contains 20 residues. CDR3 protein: CASSLDIWDRRGSGANVLTF. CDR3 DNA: TGCGCCAGCAGCTTGGATATATGGGACCGGCGTGGGTCTGGGGCCAACGTCCTGACTTTC.

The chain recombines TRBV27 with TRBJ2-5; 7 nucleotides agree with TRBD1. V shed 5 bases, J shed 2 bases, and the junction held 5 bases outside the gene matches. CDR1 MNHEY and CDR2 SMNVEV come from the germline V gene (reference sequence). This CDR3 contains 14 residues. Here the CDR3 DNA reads TGTGCCAGCAGTCAGCCGGGACAGCAAGAGACCCAGTACTTC. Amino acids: CASSQPGQQETQYF.

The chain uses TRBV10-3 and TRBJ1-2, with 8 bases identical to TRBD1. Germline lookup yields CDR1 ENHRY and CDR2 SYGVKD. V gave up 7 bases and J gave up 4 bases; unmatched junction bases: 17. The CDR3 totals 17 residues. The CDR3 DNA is TGTGCCATCAATGAAATTCCAGGGGGCAAGCGGGGCTATGGCTACACCTTC. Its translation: CAINEIPGGKRGYGYTF.

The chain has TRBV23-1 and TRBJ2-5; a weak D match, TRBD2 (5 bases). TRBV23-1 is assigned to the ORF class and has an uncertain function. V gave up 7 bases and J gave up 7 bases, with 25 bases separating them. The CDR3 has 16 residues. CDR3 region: CASIISEAAGELTQYF. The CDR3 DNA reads TGCGCCAGCATAATATCAGAGGCGGCGGGTGAGTTGACCCAGTACTTC.

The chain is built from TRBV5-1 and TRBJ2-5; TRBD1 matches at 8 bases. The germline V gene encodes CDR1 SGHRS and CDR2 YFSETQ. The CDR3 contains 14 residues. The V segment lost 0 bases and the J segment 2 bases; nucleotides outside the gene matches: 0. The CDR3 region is CASSLGTGQETQYF. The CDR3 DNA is TGCGCCAGCAGCTTGGGGACAGGGCAAGAGACCCAGTACTTC.

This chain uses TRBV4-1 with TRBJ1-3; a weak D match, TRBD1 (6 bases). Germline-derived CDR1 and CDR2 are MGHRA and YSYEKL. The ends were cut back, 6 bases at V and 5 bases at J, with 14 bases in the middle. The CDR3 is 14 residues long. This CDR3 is CASRKEGGRNTIYF. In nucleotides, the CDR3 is TGCGCCAGCAGGAAGGAAGGGGGGAGAAACACCATATATTTT.

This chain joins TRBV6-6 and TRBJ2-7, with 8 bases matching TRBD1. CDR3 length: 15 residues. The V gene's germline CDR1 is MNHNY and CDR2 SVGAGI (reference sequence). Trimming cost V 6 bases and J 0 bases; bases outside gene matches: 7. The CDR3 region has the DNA TGTGCCAGCAGACCCCGACAGGGGATCTCCTACGAGCAGTACTTC. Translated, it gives CASRPRQGISYEQYF.

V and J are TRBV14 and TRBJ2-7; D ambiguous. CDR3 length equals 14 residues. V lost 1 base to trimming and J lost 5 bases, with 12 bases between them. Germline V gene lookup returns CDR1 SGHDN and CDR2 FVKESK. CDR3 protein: CASSQGPGSHEQYF. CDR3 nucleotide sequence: TGTGCCAGCAGCCAAGGCCCCGGGTCTCACGAGCAGTACTTC.

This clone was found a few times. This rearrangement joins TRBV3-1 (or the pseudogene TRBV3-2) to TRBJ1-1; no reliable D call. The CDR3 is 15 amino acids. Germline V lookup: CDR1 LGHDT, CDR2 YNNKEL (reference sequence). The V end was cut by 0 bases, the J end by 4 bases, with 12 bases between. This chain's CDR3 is CASSQDLERFTEAFF. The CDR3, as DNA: TGTGCCAGCAGCCAAGATCTGGAGAGGTTCACTGAAGCTTTCTTT.

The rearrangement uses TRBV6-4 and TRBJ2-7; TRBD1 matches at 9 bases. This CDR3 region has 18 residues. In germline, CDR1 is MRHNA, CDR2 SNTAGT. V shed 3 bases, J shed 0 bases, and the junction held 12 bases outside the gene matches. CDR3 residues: CASSDPPGTGKISYEQYF. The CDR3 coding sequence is TGTGCCAGCAGTGATCCCCCTGGGACAGGGAAGATCTCCTACGAGCAGTACTTC.

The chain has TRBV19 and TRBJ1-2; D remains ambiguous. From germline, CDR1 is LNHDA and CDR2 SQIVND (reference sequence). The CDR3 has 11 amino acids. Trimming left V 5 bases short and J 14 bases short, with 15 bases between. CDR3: CASSQYPGTTF. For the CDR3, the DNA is TGTGCCAGTAGTCAATACCCGGGAACGACCTTC.

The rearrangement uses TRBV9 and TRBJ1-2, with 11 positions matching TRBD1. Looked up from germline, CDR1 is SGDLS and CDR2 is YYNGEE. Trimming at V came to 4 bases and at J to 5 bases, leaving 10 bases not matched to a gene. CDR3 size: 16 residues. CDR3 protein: CASSPLSGTGGYGYTF. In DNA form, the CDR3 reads TGTGCCAGCAGCCCCCTATCCGGGACAGGGGGGTATGGCTACACCTTC.

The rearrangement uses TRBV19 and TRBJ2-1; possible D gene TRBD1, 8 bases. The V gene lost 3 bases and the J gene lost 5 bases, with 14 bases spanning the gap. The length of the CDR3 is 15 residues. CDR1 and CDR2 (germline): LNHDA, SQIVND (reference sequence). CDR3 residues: CASSIIQGGHNEQFF. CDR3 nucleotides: TGTGCCAGTAGTATCATACAGGGGGGGCACAATGAGCAGTTCTTC.

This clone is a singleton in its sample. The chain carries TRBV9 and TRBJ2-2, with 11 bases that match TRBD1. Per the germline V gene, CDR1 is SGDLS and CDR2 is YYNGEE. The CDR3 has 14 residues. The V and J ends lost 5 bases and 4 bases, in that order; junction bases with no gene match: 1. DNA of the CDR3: TGTGCCAGCAGAGGACAGGGGGCCACCGGGGAGCTGTTTTTT. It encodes CASRGQGATGELFF.

CDR3 DNA sequence: TGTGCCAGCGCCTGGGGCAGATCCTACGAGCAGTACTTC. This translates into CASAWGRSYEQYF. J is TRBJ2-7 and V is TRBV7-6; perhaps TRBD1 as D (5 bases). This CDR3 comprises 13 residues. Germline values: CDR1 SGHVS, CDR2 FNYEAQ. V was shortened by 8 bases and J by 1 base, with 12 bases between the two germline ends.

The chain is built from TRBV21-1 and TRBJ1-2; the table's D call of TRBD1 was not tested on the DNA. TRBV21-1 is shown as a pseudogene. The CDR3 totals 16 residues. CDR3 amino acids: CASSKEVSGFIYGYTF. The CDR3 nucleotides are TGTGCCAGCAGCAAAGAAGTTTCAGGGTTTATCTATGGCTACACCTTC.

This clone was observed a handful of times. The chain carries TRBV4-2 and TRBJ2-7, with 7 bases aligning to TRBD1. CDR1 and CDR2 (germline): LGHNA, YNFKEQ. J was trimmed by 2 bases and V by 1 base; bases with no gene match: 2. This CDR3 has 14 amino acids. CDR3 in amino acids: CASSQGQGTYEQYF. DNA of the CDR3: TGTGCCAGCAGCCAAGGACAGGGCACCTACGAGCAGTACTTC.

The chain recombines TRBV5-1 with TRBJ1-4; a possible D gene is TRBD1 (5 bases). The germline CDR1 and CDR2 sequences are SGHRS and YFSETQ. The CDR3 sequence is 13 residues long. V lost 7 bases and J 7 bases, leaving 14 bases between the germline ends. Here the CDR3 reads CASGGGSGEKLFF. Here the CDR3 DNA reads TGCGCCAGCGGCGGGGGGAGTGGTGAAAAACTGTTTTTT.

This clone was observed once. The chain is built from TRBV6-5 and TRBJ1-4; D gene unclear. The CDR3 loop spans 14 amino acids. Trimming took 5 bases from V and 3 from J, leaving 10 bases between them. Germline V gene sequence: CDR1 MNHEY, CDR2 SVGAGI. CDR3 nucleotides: TGTGCCAGCAGTCCGAGGGTCGCTAATGAAAAACTGTTTTTT. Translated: CASSPRVANEKLFF.

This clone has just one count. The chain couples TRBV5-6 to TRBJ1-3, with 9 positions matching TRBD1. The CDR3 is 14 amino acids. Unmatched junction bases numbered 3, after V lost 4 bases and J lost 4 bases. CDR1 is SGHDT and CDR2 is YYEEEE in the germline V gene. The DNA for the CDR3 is TGTGCCAGCAGCCCACAGGGGGCAGGAAACACCATATATTTT. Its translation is CASSPQGAGNTIYF.

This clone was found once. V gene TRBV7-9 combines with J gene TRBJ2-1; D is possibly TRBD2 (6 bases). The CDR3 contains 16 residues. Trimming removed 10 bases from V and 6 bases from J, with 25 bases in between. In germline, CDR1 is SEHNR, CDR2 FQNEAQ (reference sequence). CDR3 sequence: CAISGVWSLSPNEQFF. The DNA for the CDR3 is TGTGCCATCTCGGGGGTGTGGTCGTTGAGCCCCAATGAGCAGTTCTTC.

The CDR3 DNA follows: TGTGCCAGCAGTTTTGGGCCGGGCTTAGGCTACACCTTC. This gives the protein CASSFGPGLGYTF. The rearrangement joins TRBV12-3 or TRBV12-4 to TRBJ1-2, with unresolved D. Trimming cost V 3 bases and J 8 bases, with 13 bases left between them. The CDR3 totals 13 residues.

Here the CDR3 reads CASSGGQGSGELFF. The CDR3, as DNA: TGTGCCAGCAGCGGCGGACAGGGGTCCGGGGAGCTGTTTTTT. The chain couples TRBV7-9 to TRBJ2-2; 9 bases are shared with TRBD1. The germline gives CDR1 SEHNR, CDR2 FQNEAQ (reference sequence). With 5 bases clipped from V and 6 bases from J, the junction kept 4 bases outside the gene matches. The CDR3 contains 14 residues.

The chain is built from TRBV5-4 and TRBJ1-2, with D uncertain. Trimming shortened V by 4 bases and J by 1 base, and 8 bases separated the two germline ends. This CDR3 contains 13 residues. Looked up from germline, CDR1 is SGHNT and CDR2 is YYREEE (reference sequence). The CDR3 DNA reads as TGTGCCAGCAGCCAGGACGTTAACTATGGCTACACCTTC. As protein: CASSQDVNYGYTF.